Listed below are T cell receptor beta chains from one sample, sequenced in a study of early T cells in non-severe SARS-CoV-2 infection. Each CDR3 protein gets one entry after TCRdb re-called the 5' RACE reads with MiXCR. Of tens of thousands of distinct CDR3 sequences in the sample, less than 15% were seen once. The sequencing used whole blood, collected at baseline. These receptors were taken from an adult who was a healthcare worker with PCR-confirmed SARS-CoV-2 infection or an uninfected control (not recorded which). The CDR3 runs from the conserved cysteine through the conserved F or W. Each record gives: D gene, clone size, J gene, V gene, CDR3 protein, CDR3 DNA. A D gene is named only where the DNA matches it firmly. Expanded clones are given a class, and other clones once, few, many or no size at all.

d_gene: NA
abundance: many
j_gene: TRBJ2-3
v_gene: TRBV4-2
CDR3aa: CASSQGGDGTDTQYF
CDR3nt: TGTGCCAGCAGCCAAGGTGGAGACGGCACAGATACGCAGTATTTT

d_gene: NA
abundance: few
j_gene: TRBJ2-5
v_gene: TRBV29-1
CDR3aa: CSVTERKETQYF
CDR3nt: TGCAGCGTGACCGAGCGAAAAGAGACCCAGTACTTC

d_gene: TRBD1
abundance: NA
j_gene: TRBJ1-4
v_gene: TRBV28
CDR3aa: CASSYQGVEKLFF
CDR3nt: TGTGCCAGCAGTTACCAGGGGGTTGAAAAACTGTTTTTT

d_gene: NA
abundance: few
j_gene: TRBJ2-6
v_gene: TRBV20-1
CDR3aa: CSAIGGTGTHISGANVLTF
CDR3nt: TGCAGTGCTATAGGAGGAACCGGGACGCATATTTCTGGGGCCAACGTCCTGACTTTC

d_gene: TRBD1
abundance: NA
j_gene: TRBJ1-1
v_gene: TRBV18
CDR3aa: CASSPLQGADTEAFF
CDR3nt: TGTGCCAGCTCACCACTACAGGGGGCGGACACTGAAGCTTTCTTT

d_gene: TRBD1
abundance: many
j_gene: TRBJ2-7
v_gene: TRBV28
CDR3aa: CASTTSVPGQGLGSYEQYF
CDR3nt: TGTGCCAGCACCACCTCAGTCCCGGGACAGGGGTTGGGATCCTACGAGCAGTACTTC

d_gene: NA
abundance: NA
j_gene: TRBJ2-7
v_gene: TRBV11-1
CDR3aa: CASSHLRAQDVHEQYF
CDR3nt: TGTGCCAGCAGCCACCTGAGGGCACAGGACGTCCACGAGCAGTACTTC

d_gene: NA
abundance: many
j_gene: TRBJ2-1
v_gene: TRBV7-9
CDR3aa: CASSLSLYVEYYNEQFF
CDR3nt: TGTGCCAGCAGCTTAAGTCTCTATGTAGAGTACTACAATGAGCAGTTCTTC

d_gene: TRBD2
abundance: few
j_gene: TRBJ2-1
v_gene: TRBV20-1
CDR3aa: CSASLADNEQFF
CDR3nt: TGCAGTGCTTCACTAGCGGACAATGAGCAGTTCTTC

d_gene: TRBD1
abundance: few
j_gene: TRBJ1-2
v_gene: TRBV20-1
CDR3aa: CSARSRTGSRGYTF
CDR3nt: TGCAGTGCTAGATCCCGGACAGGGTCGCGGGGCTACACCTTC

d_gene: NA
abundance: few
j_gene: TRBJ1-6
v_gene: TRBV3-1
CDR3aa: CASSQDSRNNSPLHF
CDR3nt: TGTGCCAGCAGCCAAGATAGCAGAAATAATTCACCCCTCCACTTT

d_gene: TRBD1
abundance: NA
j_gene: TRBJ2-3
v_gene: TRBV10-1
CDR3aa: CASSLQGLRDTQYF
CDR3nt: TGCGCCAGCAGCCTACAGGGGCTGAGGGATACGCAGTATTTT

d_gene: NA
abundance: NA
j_gene: TRBJ2-3
v_gene: TRBV14
CDR3aa: CASSQTSIMDTQYF
CDR3nt: TGTGCCAGCAGCCAAACTAGCATAATGGATACGCAGTATTTT

d_gene: TRBD1
abundance: NA
j_gene: TRBJ2-5
v_gene: TRBV12-3/TRBV12-4
CDR3aa: CASSKTTTGKETQYF
CDR3nt: TGTGCCAGCAGTAAAACCACGACAGGGAAAGAGACCCAGTACTTC

d_gene: TRBD1
abundance: many
j_gene: TRBJ2-7
v_gene: TRBV29-1
CDR3aa: CSVQQGAGSEQYF
CDR3nt: TGCAGCGTCCAACAGGGGGCAGGTTCCGAGCAGTACTTC

d_gene: TRBD1
abundance: once
j_gene: TRBJ2-5
v_gene: TRBV6-2/TRBV6-3
CDR3aa: CASSYSSQGVETQYF
CDR3nt: TGTGCCAGCAGTTACTCGTCACAGGGGGTGGAGACCCAGTACTTC

d_gene: NA
abundance: NA
j_gene: TRBJ1-1
v_gene: TRBV18
CDR3aa: CASSPWIGDTEAFF
CDR3nt: TGTGCCAGCTCACCATGGATAGGGGACACTGAAGCTTTCTTT

d_gene: NA
abundance: NA
j_gene: TRBJ2-1
v_gene: TRBV6-2/TRBV6-3
CDR3aa: CASSGRSYNEQFF
CDR3nt: TGTGCCAGCAGCGGACGATCCTACAATGAGCAGTTCTTC

d_gene: NA
abundance: NA
j_gene: TRBJ2-2
v_gene: TRBV7-7
CDR3aa: CASSLGTNTGELFF
CDR3nt: TGTGCCAGCAGCTTAGGCACAAACACCGGGGAGCTGTTTTTT

d_gene: TRBD1
abundance: NA
j_gene: TRBJ2-5
v_gene: TRBV5-1
CDR3aa: CASSLQGIETQYF
CDR3nt: TGCGCCAGCAGCTTACAGGGGATAGAGACCCAGTACTTC

d_gene: NA
abundance: NA
j_gene: TRBJ1-1
v_gene: TRBV5-1
CDR3aa: CASSLVGARTEAFF
CDR3nt: TGCGCCAGCAGCTTGGTAGGGGCTCGCACTGAAGCTTTCTTT

d_gene: NA
abundance: NA
j_gene: TRBJ1-1
v_gene: TRBV7-6
CDR3aa: CASSSKGVGRQPTNTEAFF
CDR3nt: TGTGCCAGCAGCTCAAAGGGGGTGGGAAGACAGCCGACGAACACTGAAGCTTTCTTT

d_gene: NA
abundance: NA
j_gene: TRBJ1-2
v_gene: TRBV29-1
CDR3aa: CSAVQANYGYTF
CDR3nt: TGCAGCGCCGTACAGGCTAACTATGGCTACACCTTC

d_gene: TRBD2
abundance: NA
j_gene: TRBJ2-3
v_gene: TRBV20-1
CDR3aa: CSARNLAGGTDTQYF
CDR3nt: TGCAGTGCTAGAAATTTGGCGGGAGGTACAGATACGCAGTATTTT

d_gene: NA
abundance: few
j_gene: TRBJ1-5
v_gene: TRBV28
CDR3aa: CASRGWSNQPQHF
CDR3nt: TGTGCCAGCAGGGGATGGAGCAATCAGCCCCAGCATTTT

d_gene: TRBD1
abundance: many
j_gene: TRBJ2-4
v_gene: TRBV29-1
CDR3aa: CSVQQGDIQYF
CDR3nt: TGCAGCGTACAACAGGGGGACATTCAGTACTTC

d_gene: TRBD1
abundance: many
j_gene: TRBJ2-2
v_gene: TRBV7-2
CDR3aa: CASSRDRNTGELFF
CDR3nt: TGTGCCAGCAGCCGGGACAGGAACACCGGGGAGCTGTTTTTT

d_gene: TRBD2
abundance: NA
j_gene: TRBJ2-6
v_gene: TRBV6-5
CDR3aa: CASSGSSGIAKISGANVLTF
CDR3nt: TGTGCCAGCAGTGGGTCTAGCGGGATCGCAAAAATCTCTGGGGCCAACGTCCTGACTTTC

d_gene: NA
abundance: few
j_gene: TRBJ1-1
v_gene: TRBV29-1
CDR3aa: CSGGETEAFF
CDR3nt: TGCAGCGGGGGGGAAACTGAAGCTTTCTTT

d_gene: NA
abundance: NA
j_gene: TRBJ1-2
v_gene: TRBV29-1
CDR3aa: CSVDRALARGGYTF
CDR3nt: TGCAGCGTTGACCGGGCCCTCGCCCGAGGCGGCTACACCTTC

d_gene: TRBD1
abundance: NA
j_gene: TRBJ1-2
v_gene: TRBV7-9
CDR3aa: CASSLALLGTAGYTF
CDR3nt: TGTGCCAGCAGCTTAGCCCTACTTGGGACAGCCGGCTACACCTTC

d_gene: NA
abundance: NA
j_gene: TRBJ1-1
v_gene: TRBV11-2
CDR3aa: CASSSGQPRTEAFF
CDR3nt: TGTGCCAGCAGCTCCGGACAGCCAAGGACTGAAGCTTTCTTT

d_gene: NA
abundance: few
j_gene: TRBJ2-4
v_gene: TRBV6-2/TRBV6-3
CDR3aa: CASSYWATTAKNIQYF
CDR3nt: TGTGCCAGCAGCTATTGGGCAACGACCGCCAAAAACATTCAGTACTTC

d_gene: NA
abundance: few
j_gene: TRBJ1-1
v_gene: TRBV27
CDR3aa: CASSSSPFTEAFF
CDR3nt: TGTGCCAGCAGTTCCTCCCCCTTCACTGAAGCTTTCTTT

d_gene: TRBD2
abundance: few
j_gene: TRBJ2-5
v_gene: TRBV29-1
CDR3aa: CSVERLAEQETQYF
CDR3nt: TGCAGCGTTGAGAGGCTAGCGGAGCAAGAGACCCAGTACTTC

d_gene: TRBD1
abundance: NA
j_gene: TRBJ2-7
v_gene: TRBV14
CDR3aa: CASRNAGTGPNEQYF
CDR3nt: TGTGCCAGCAGAAACGCCGGGACAGGGCCAAACGAGCAGTACTTC

d_gene: NA
abundance: NA
j_gene: TRBJ2-2
v_gene: TRBV18
CDR3aa: CASSPGLNTGELFF
CDR3nt: TGTGCCAGCTCACCAGGACTAAACACCGGGGAGCTGTTTTTT

d_gene: TRBD2
abundance: NA
j_gene: TRBJ2-1
v_gene: TRBV20-1
CDR3aa: CSAMGLAGGEQFF
CDR3nt: TGCAGTGCTATGGGGCTAGCGGGCGGTGAGCAGTTCTTC

d_gene: TRBD1
abundance: few
j_gene: TRBJ2-7
v_gene: TRBV11-2
CDR3aa: CASSSPGQGYEQYF
CDR3nt: TGTGCCAGCAGCTCCCCGGGACAGGGGTACGAGCAGTACTTC

d_gene: NA
abundance: few
j_gene: TRBJ1-6
v_gene: TRBV6-5
CDR3aa: CASSLKGVRSPLHF
CDR3nt: TGTGCCAGCAGTCTCAAGGGGGTTCGGTCACCCCTCCACTTT

d_gene: TRBD1
abundance: many
j_gene: TRBJ2-1
v_gene: TRBV10-3
CDR3aa: CAISVSDRVAEQFF
CDR3nt: TGTGCCATCAGTGTCTCCGACAGGGTGGCTGAGCAGTTCTTC

d_gene: TRBD1
abundance: NA
j_gene: TRBJ2-3
v_gene: TRBV4-1
CDR3aa: CASSQDPSGTVGTDTQYF
CDR3nt: TGCGCCAGCAGCCAAGATCCATCCGGGACAGTTGGCACAGATACGCAGTATTTT

d_gene: NA
abundance: NA
j_gene: TRBJ2-7
v_gene: TRBV18
CDR3aa: CASSRQDLGEQYF
CDR3nt: TGTGCCAGCTCACGTCAGGACCTGGGGGAGCAGTACTTC